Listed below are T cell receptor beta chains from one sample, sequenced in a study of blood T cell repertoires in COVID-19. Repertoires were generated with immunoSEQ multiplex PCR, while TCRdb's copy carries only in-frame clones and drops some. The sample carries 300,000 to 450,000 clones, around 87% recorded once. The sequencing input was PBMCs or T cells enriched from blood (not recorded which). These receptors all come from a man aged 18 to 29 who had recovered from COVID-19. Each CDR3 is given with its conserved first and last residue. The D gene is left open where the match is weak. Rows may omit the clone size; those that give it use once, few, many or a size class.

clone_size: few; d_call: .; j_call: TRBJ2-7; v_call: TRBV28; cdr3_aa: CASSFDGAPGYEQYF; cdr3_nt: TGTGCCAGCAGTTTCGATGGGGCACCAGGCTACGAGCAGTACTTC
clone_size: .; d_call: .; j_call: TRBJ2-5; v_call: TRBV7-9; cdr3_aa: CASSSWPQETQYF; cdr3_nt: TGTGCCAGCAGCTCATGGCCCCAAGAGACCCAGTACTTC
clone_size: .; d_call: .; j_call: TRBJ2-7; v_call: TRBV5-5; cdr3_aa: CASSTQGPYEQYF; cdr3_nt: TGTGCCAGCAGCACCCAGGGTCCGTACGAGCAGTACTTC
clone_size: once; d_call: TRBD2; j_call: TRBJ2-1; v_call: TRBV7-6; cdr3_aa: CASSRRLAFANEQFF; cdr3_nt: TGTGCCAGCAGCCGGCGACTAGCTTTCGCCAATGAGCAGTTCTTC
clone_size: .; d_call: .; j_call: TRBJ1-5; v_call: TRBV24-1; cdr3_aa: CATSDQLVNQPQHF; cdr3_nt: TGTGCCACCAGTGACCAACTGGTCAATCAGCCCCAGCATTTT
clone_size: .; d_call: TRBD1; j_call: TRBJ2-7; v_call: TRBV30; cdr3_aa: CAWSVGTGMSHEQYF; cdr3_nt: TGTGCCTGGAGTGTAGGGACAGGGATGTCTCACGAGCAGTACTTC
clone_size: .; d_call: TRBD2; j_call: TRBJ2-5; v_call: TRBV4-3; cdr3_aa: CASSQTSGTRGETQYF; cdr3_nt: TGCGCCAGCAGCCAAACCTCCGGGACTAGAGGAGAGACCCAGTACTTC
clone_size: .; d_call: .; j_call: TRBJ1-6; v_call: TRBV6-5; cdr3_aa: CASSYKDRGLLNLHF; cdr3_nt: TGTGCCAGCAGTTACAAGGATCGAGGGCTCCTTAACCTCCACTTT
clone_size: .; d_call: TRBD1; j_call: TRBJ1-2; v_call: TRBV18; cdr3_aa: CASSPGQAFYGYTF; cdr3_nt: TGTGCCAGCTCACCGGGACAGGCGTTCTATGGCTACACCTTC
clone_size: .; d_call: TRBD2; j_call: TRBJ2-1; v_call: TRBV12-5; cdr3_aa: CASGLVPRLIAGGNNEQFF; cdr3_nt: TGTGCTAGTGGTTTGGTCCCGCGACTTATAGCGGGGGGGAACAATGAGCAGTTCTTC
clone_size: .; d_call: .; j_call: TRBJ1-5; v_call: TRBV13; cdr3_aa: CASSPGQGDQPQHF; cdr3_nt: TGTGCCAGCAGCCCAGGACAAGGGGATCAGCCCCAGCATTTT
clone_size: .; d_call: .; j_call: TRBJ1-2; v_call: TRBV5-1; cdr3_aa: CASSLGQPYGYTF; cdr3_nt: TGCGCCAGCAGCTTGGGACAGCCATATGGCTACACCTTC
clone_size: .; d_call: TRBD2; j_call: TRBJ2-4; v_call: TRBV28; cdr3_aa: CASSFLGLAGLSKNIQYF; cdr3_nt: TGTGCCAGCAGTTTTCTCGGACTAGCGGGACTCTCCAAAAACATTCAGTACTTC
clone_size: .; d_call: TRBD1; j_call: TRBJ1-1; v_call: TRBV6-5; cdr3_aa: CASVQGQVGTEAFF; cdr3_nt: TGTGCCAGCGTTCAGGGACAGGTGGGCACTGAAGCTTTCTTT
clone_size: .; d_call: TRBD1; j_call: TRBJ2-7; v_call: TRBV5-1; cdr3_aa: CASSLWDRGSYEQYF; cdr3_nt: TGCGCCAGCAGCTTGTGGGACAGGGGTTCCTACGAGCAGTACTTC
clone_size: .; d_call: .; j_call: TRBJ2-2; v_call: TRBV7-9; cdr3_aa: CASKGLIDTGELFF; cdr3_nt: TGTGCCAGCAAGGGACTTATCGACACCGGGGAGCTGTTTTTT
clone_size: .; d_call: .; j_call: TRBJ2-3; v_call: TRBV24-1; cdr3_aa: CATSDGGRSTDTQYF; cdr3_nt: TGTGCCACCAGTGATGGTGGGCGATCCACAGATACGCAGTATTTT
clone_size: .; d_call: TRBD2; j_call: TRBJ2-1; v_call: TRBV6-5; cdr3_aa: CASSYSGTSRNEQFF; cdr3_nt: TGTGCCAGCAGTTACTCCGGGACTAGCAGGAATGAGCAGTTCTTC
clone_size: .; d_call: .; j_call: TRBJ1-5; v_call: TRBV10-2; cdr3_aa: CASSENKGSSNQPQHF; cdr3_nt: TGCGCCAGCAGTGAGAATAAAGGGAGTAGCAATCAGCCCCAGCATTTT
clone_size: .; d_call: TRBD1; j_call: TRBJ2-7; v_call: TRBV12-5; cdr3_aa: CASGSPGQGAYEQYF; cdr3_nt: TGTGCTAGTGGGTCCCCGGGACAGGGAGCATACGAGCAGTACTTC
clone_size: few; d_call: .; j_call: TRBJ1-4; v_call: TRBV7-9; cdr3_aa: CASSLNRPSEKLFF; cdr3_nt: TGTGCCAGCAGCTTAAATCGTCCGAGCGAAAAACTGTTTTTT
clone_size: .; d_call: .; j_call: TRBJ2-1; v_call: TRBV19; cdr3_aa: CASTGGPEGYNEQFF; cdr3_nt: TGTGCCAGTACGGGCGGTCCAGAGGGCTACAATGAGCAGTTCTTC
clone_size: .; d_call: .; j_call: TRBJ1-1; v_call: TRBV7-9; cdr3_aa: CASSLSGKWAFF; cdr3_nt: TGTGCCAGCAGCTTATCCGGGAAATGGGCTTTCTTT
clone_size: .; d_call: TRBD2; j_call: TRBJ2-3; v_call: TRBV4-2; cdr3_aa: CASSQDPPKVANIGLGTDTQYF; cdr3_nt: TGTGCCAGCAGCCAAGATCCCCCCAAGGTAGCGAACATTGGACTAGGCACAGATACGCAGTATTTT
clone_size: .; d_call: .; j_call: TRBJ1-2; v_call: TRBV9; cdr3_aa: CASSGGQGHGYTF; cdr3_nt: TGTGCCAGCAGCGGAGGCCAGGGCCATGGCTACACCTTC
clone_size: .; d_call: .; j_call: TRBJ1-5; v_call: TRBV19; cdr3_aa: CASSNERFSSNQPQHF; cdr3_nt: TGTGCCAGTAGCAATGAGAGATTTTCTAGCAATCAGCCCCAGCATTTT
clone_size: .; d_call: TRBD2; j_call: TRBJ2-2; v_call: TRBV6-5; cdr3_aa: CASSWGLAGYTGELFF; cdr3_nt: TGTGCCAGCAGTTGGGGACTAGCGGGGTACACCGGGGAGCTGTTTTTT
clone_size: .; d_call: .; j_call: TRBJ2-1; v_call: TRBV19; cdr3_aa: CASSIDDRHNEQFF; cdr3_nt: TGTGCCAGTAGTATAGACGACAGACACAATGAGCAGTTCTTC
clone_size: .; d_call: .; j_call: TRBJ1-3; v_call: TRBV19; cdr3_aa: CASSIGVAGNTIYF; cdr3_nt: TGTGCCAGTAGTATTGGAGTGGCTGGAAACACCATATATTTT
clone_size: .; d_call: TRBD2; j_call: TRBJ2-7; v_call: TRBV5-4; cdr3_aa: CASSLAGGSSYEQYF; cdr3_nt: TGTGCCAGCAGCCTAGCGGGAGGGAGCTCCTACGAGCAGTACTTC
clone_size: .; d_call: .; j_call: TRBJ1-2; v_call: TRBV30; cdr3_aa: CAWSVPGGAGGYTF; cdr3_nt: TGTGCCTGGAGTGTACCTGGGGGCGCGGGTGGCTACACCTTC
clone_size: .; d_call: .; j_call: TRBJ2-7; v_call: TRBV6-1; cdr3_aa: CASSDFKGQTNYEQYF; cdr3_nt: TGTGCCAGCAGTGATTTTAAGGGACAAACCAACTACGAGCAGTACTTC
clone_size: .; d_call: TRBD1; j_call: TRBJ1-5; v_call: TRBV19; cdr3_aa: CASSISGTGSNQPQHF; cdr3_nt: TGTGCCAGTAGTATATCAGGGACAGGTAGCAATCAGCCCCAGCATTTT
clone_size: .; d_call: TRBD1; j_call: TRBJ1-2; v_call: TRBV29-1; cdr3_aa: CSVPGQGALNYGYTF; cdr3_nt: TGCAGCGTACCGGGACAGGGGGCGCTCAACTATGGCTACACCTTC
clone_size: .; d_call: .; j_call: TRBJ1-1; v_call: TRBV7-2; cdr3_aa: CASSARRGSNTEAFF; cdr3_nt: TGTGCCAGCAGCGCCCGTCGGGGGTCGAACACTGAAGCTTTCTTT
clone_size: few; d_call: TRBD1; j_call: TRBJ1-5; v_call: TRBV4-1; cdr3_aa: CASSLEMGQTNQPQHF; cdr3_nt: TGCGCCAGCAGCCTAGAAATGGGACAGACCAATCAGCCCCAGCATTTT
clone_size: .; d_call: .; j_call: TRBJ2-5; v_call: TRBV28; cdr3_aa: CASSLSSGTAPQETQYF; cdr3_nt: TGTGCCAGCAGTTTATCTTCCGGGACTGCGCCCCAAGAGACCCAGTACTTC
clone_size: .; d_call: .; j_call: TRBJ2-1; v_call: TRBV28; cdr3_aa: CASSLSDRNEQFF; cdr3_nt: TGTGCCAGCAGCCTAAGTGACAGGAATGAGCAGTTCTTC
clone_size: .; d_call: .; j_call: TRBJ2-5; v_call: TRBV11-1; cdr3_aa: CASSLVGRANQETQYF; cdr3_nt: TGTGCCAGCAGCCTGGTGGGCAGGGCGAACCAAGAGACCCAGTACTTC
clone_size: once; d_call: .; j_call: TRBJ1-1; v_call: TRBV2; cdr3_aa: CASRDQGNTEAFF; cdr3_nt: TGTGCCAGCAGAGACCAGGGGAACACTGAAGCTTTCTTT
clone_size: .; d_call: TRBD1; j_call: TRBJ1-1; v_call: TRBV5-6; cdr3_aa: CASSYGTANTEAFF; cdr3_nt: TGTGCCAGCAGCTACGGGACAGCGAACACTGAAGCTTTCTTT